This TCR beta chain was retrieved from a study of T cell responses to AZD1222 COVID-19 vaccine (dated by TCRdb to the early 2020s). Regarding the complete study: AZD1222 recipients given second doses at about 4 weeks or at about 12 weeks were pooled, since spike-specific TCR depth and breadth were not found to differ between the two schedules. TCR sequencing covered approximately 230 trial participants: 200 to 220 given two doses of AZD1222 and approximately 26 given two doses of MenACWY control vaccine. Trial participants were enrolled by age into 18-55, 56-69 and 70-plus year subgroups, with about 150, 28 and 57 TCR-sequenced participants respectively.

The CDR3 regions of human TCRbeta chains were analyzed by immunosequencing. The published analysis was carried out like this. Repertoire TCRs were matched against a reference library of SARS-CoV-2-specific TCRs generated with the MIRA antigen-specificity platform. Breadth was defined as the fraction of unique TCRs that were SARS-CoV-2-associated. Depth was defined as the fraction of total T cells that were SARS-CoV-2-associated. Using the MIRA data, each spike-specific TCR was mapped to the spike region that the TCR reacts to and placed in a CD4 or CD8 class. Log10-transformed breadth and depth values were compared by one-way ANOVA with Sidak's multiple comparisons tests. TCRdb stores this immuneACCESS table with in-frame sequences only. Part of the clones is absent; in the studies checked, under half of the shortfall reflects unresolved V genes, and no reason is known for the rest. The DNA gave D and trimming, while V, J and clone size come from that table. Here the sample has 150,000 to 200,000 clones; 94% occur a single time. In total, the top ten clones hold approximately 0.6% of the sample.

General findings and caveats noted by the study authors: Reportedly, almost half of the unique spike-specific TCRs recognized epitopes lying outside the regions that are mutated in the B.1.351 and B.1.1.7 variants. CD4 TCRs associated with the vaccine covered the entire spike protein, and the dominant responses were in regions 160-218 and 743-854. Conclusions about previously exposed vaccinees are limited because only five to seven AZD1222 recipients were SARS-CoV-2 seropositive at baseline. After two AZD1222 doses, both the breadth and the depth of spike-specific TCRs were significantly higher than at day 0 and than in MenACWY recipients. Because no samples from the day 14 peak response were available, repertoires could be characterized only after the peak T cell response. Most participants were white British and females outnumbered males, and the authors suggested that clonal diversity may have been underestimated. The 56-69-year group was small, and its depth increase did not reach significance, likely because of low power.

Reading the label with the study, this specimen's time point is: baseline before first vaccination. Vaccinee samples were obtained from the UK trials COV001 and COV002, which included a single-blind randomized controlled phase 2/3 trial of AZD1222 (ChAdOx1 nCoV-19) in healthy adults. For TCRbeta chain sequencing, PBMC samples from trial participants were taken at day 0 and at day 28 after the second dose. On this clone itself: The clone's antigen remains unknown. Base qualities are not recorded, but no much larger clone differs from it by a single base.

The source of this sequence is an adult in good health. Sequenced here: peripheral blood, sampled on day 0 of AZD1222 vaccination.

The DNA sequence follows: TGTGCCAGCAGCTTCGCTCTAGCGGACACAGATACGCAGTATTTT. It translates as CASSFALADTDTQYF. The V gene is TRBV7-3 and the J gene is TRBJ2-3, with 7 bases in between that match TRBD2. As encoded in the germline V gene, CDR1 is SGHTA while CDR2 is FQGTGA. V loses 3 bases at its end and J loses 2 bases; junction bases beyond the gene matches: 5. Counted from cysteine to phenylalanine, this CDR3 has 15 amino acids. Just the 45-base CDR3 DNA is kept, in frame starting at base 1.